The rows below give T cell receptor beta chains drawn from one sample of a study of blood T cell repertoires in COVID-19. Sequenced by immunoSEQ multiplex PCR; TCRdb stores in-frame clones only, minus some. This sample carries about 250,000 clones, 85% to 90% of them seen once, and the ten largest clones take over 1.1%. Material for sequencing was peripheral blood. The receptors derive from an elderly man with acute or convalescent COVID-19. The CDR3 runs from the conserved cysteine through the conserved F or W. The D gene is left open where the match is weak. The listing skips clone size in some rows; elsewhere it reads once, few, many or a size class.

J	D	size	V	DNA	CDR3
TRBJ2-5	TRBD2	NA	TRBV7-9	TGTGCCAGCAGTCATGGACTAGCGGGGAATCAAGAGACCCAGTACTTC	CASSHGLAGNQETQYF
TRBJ1-1	TRBD1	once	TRBV11-2	TGTGCCAGCAGCTATTTAAGGGGGCGGATGACTGAAGCTTTCTTT	CASSYLRGRMTEAFF
TRBJ1-3	NA	NA	TRBV7-3	TGTGCCAGCAGCCTTCACAGGGTTGGAAACACCATATATTTT	CASSLHRVGNTIYF
TRBJ2-3	NA	NA	TRBV9	TGTGCCAGCAGCGTAGACGGGGGGCTTGGCACAGATACGCAGTATTTT	CASSVDGGLGTDTQYF
TRBJ1-6	NA	NA	TRBV28	TGTGCCAGCAGGCCAGTAAGATATAATTCACCCCTCCACTTT	CASRPVRYNSPLHF
TRBJ2-7	NA	NA	TRBV3-1/TRBV3-2	TGTGCCAGCAGCTCACTATACCCCGACTACGAGCAGTACTTC	CASSSLYPDYEQYF
TRBJ1-2	NA	NA	TRBV6-5	TGTGCCAGCAGTTACTCGAAGGCGACCTCGGGGGGCTACACCTTC	CASSYSKATSGGYTF
TRBJ1-2	TRBD1	once	TRBV4-1	TGCGCCAGCAGCCAAGGGACAGGGAGGTCTTATGGCTACACCTTC	CASSQGTGRSYGYTF
TRBJ2-6	TRBD1	NA	TRBV5-4	TGTGCCAGCAGTGTCATCAGGGGGATATCTGGGGCCAACGTCCTGACTTTC	CASSVIRGISGANVLTF
TRBJ2-4	NA	once	TRBV6-5	TGTGCCAACCGGGACTCCTCCAAAAACATTCAGTACTTC	CANRDSSKNIQYF
TRBJ1-5	NA	NA	TRBV9	TGTGCCAGCAGCGTAGGCAGATCCAATCAGCCCCAGCATTTT	CASSVGRSNQPQHF
TRBJ1-5	NA	few	TRBV27	TGTGCCAGCGCCGGCCAGGGCATTTCTCAGCCCCAGCATTTT	CASAGQGISQPQHF
TRBJ1-3	NA	NA	TRBV18	TGTGCCAGCTCACCGGGGACTTCCCGCTCTGGAAACACCATATATTTT	CASSPGTSRSGNTIYF
TRBJ2-1	TRBD2	few	TRBV29-1	TGCAGCGTTGAAGTCTCGACTAGCGCGGGGCTCAATGAGCAGTTCTTC	CSVEVSTSAGLNEQFF
TRBJ1-5	NA	NA	TRBV12-3/TRBV12-4	TGTGCCAGCTCTGCGGGGGGAAACCAGCCCCAGCATTTT	CASSAGGNQPQHF
TRBJ1-3	TRBD1	NA	TRBV9	TGTGCCAGCAGCGTAGGGACAGGGGAAGGAAACACCATATATTTT	CASSVGTGEGNTIYF
TRBJ1-5	NA	NA	TRBV19	TGTGCCAGTAGTATCACGGGGGGCAATCAGCCCCAGCATTTT	CASSITGGNQPQHF
TRBJ2-7	NA	NA	TRBV18	TGTGCCAGCTCAGAAGCGGACTCCTACGAGCAGTACTTC	CASSEADSYEQYF
TRBJ1-3	NA	few	TRBV19	TGTGCCAGTAGTATCGAGTCCTCCTCTGGAAACACCATATATTTT	CASSIESSSGNTIYF
TRBJ1-1	NA	few	TRBV5-1	TGCGCCAGCAGCTTGGCAGCCCAAGTAGCGACTGAAGCTTTCTTT	CASSLAAQVATEAFF
TRBJ2-7	NA	NA	TRBV21-1	TGTGCCAGCAGCAAAGGACTAAACAGCGAAACGTCCTACGAGCAGTACTTC	CASSKGLNSETSYEQYF
TRBJ2-7	NA	NA	TRBV19	TGTGCCAGTAGTATAAGTTGGGTGGAGAACTACGAGCAGTACTTC	CASSISWVENYEQYF
TRBJ2-1	NA	NA	TRBV28	TGTGCCAGCACCATAACGGGAGTGTTTAATGAGCAGTTCTTC	CASTITGVFNEQFF
TRBJ2-7	TRBD1	NA	TRBV28	TGTGCCAGCAGACTCAGGGGGACACTGACCTACGAGCAGTACTTC	CASRLRGTLTYEQYF
TRBJ1-2	NA	NA	TRBV6-4	TGTGCCAGCAGTGACTCAGGGAGGGCTGAGTGCTATGGCTACACCTTC	CASSDSGRAECYGYTF
TRBJ2-2	TRBD2	NA	TRBV2	TGTGCCAGCGGACTAGCGGTGAACACCGGGGAGCTGTTTTTT	CASGLAVNTGELFF
TRBJ1-1	TRBD1	NA	TRBV14	TGTGCCAGCAGCCAGTGGGGACAGGGCGAAGCTTTCTTT	CASSQWGQGEAFF
TRBJ1-1	TRBD1	NA	TRBV9	TGTGCCAGTAATCCGGGACAGATGACTAACACTGAAGCTTTCTTT	CASNPGQMTNTEAFF
TRBJ2-7	TRBD1	once	TRBV10-3	TGTGCCATCAGACCCCGGGACAGGAGCTACGAGCAGTACTTC	CAIRPRDRSYEQYF
TRBJ1-1	NA	NA	TRBV7-3	TGTGCCAGCAGCTTCGGCAGGGGTGACACTGAAGCTTTCTTT	CASSFGRGDTEAFF
TRBJ2-7	TRBD1	NA	TRBV19	TGTGCCAGTAGCCTAACTGGGACAGGGCGATCCTACGAGCAGTACTTC	CASSLTGTGRSYEQYF
TRBJ2-7	NA	NA	TRBV7-9	TGTGCCAGCAGCACTCAAGTAGGCGCGGGGACCTACTACGAGCAGTACTTC	CASSTQVGAGTYYEQYF
TRBJ2-5	TRBD1	NA	TRBV6-5	TGTGCCAGCCCTCGGACAGGGGTTGTGGAGACCCAGTACTTC	CASPRTGVVETQYF
TRBJ2-1	NA	NA	TRBV19	TGTGCCAGTAGTGTCAGGGTTAAGGATGAGCAGTTCTTC	CASSVRVKDEQFF
TRBJ2-2	NA	NA	TRBV10-1	TGCGCCATAGAATCTAGCAAAAAGAACACCGGGGAGCTGTTTTTT	CAIESSKKNTGELFF
TRBJ1-2	TRBD1	NA	TRBV18	TGTGCCAGCTCACCCCGGGACAGGGAGAACTATGGCTACACCTTC	CASSPRDRENYGYTF
TRBJ2-7	TRBD2	few	TRBV9	TGTGCCAGCAGCCCACTAGCGGGATCCTCCTACGAGCAGTACTTC	CASSPLAGSSYEQYF
TRBJ2-3	TRBD2	NA	TRBV2	TGTGCCAGCAGGCCAACGGGACTACACACAGATACGCAGTATTTT	CASRPTGLHTDTQYF
TRBJ2-1	TRBD2	NA	TRBV5-1	TGCGCCAGCAGGCTTGTAGCGGGGAATGACAATGAGCAGTTCTTC	CASRLVAGNDNEQFF
TRBJ2-2	NA	NA	TRBV12-2	TGTGCAAGCCCGGGGAGGACCGGGGAGCTGTTTTTT	CASPGRTGELFF
TRBJ2-5	NA	NA	TRBV27	TGTGCCAGCAGAAGGGGAGGGGGGGCGGAGACCCAGTACTTC	CASRRGGGAETQYF
TRBJ1-4	NA	NA	TRBV5-6	TGTGCCAGCAGCCTCAGGCCAACTAATGAAAAACTGTTTTTT	CASSLRPTNEKLFF
TRBJ1-1	TRBD1	NA	TRBV7-8	TGTGCCAGCAGCTGGGGACAGGGGGCGAGATCGGAAGCTTTCTTT	CASSWGQGARSEAFF
TRBJ2-1	NA	NA	TRBV7-9	TGTGCCAGCAGCTTAGGAGGGCCCCCTTTGGATGAGCAGTTCTTC	CASSLGGPPLDEQFF
TRBJ1-1	NA	NA	TRBV9	TGTGCCAGCAGCGTAGTTGGGGCGAGGAACACTGAAGCTTTCTTT	CASSVVGARNTEAFF
TRBJ2-1	NA	NA	TRBV6-5	TGTGCCAGCAAGCCATGGTTCGTCGGCAATGAGCAGTTCTTC	CASKPWFVGNEQFF
TRBJ1-3	TRBD1	NA	TRBV6-6	TGTGCCAGCAGTTACACCGGGACAGCCCTGGACACCATATATTTT	CASSYTGTALDTIYF
TRBJ2-2	NA	NA	TRBV19	TGTGCCAGTAGGATTTCCGGGACTTCTTACACCGGGGAGCTGTTTTTT	CASRISGTSYTGELFF
TRBJ2-7	NA	NA	TRBV7-3	TGTGCCAGCAGCTTATCCCCCATGGGGGCGGGAGTTGCCTACGAGCAGTACTTC	CASSLSPMGAGVAYEQYF
TRBJ1-2	TRBD1	NA	TRBV4-1	TGCGCCAGCAGCGACAGGGATGCTAACTATGGCTACACCTTC	CASSDRDANYGYTF